Listed here is a single TCR beta chain. V was clipped by 1 base and J by 0 bases, with 4 bases between them. This CDR3 is 13 amino acids long. Germline V gives CDR1 SGHRS, CDR2 YFSETQ. These data originate in a study of blood T cell repertoires in COVID-19. Sequenced by immunoSEQ multiplex PCR; TCRdb stores in-frame clones only, minus some. This table holds around 60,000 clones, around 82% found once. The chain recombines TRBV5-1 with TRBJ1-1; D is ambiguous. The sequenced sample consisted of peripheral blood. The clonotype originates from a man older than 75 with active or convalescent COVID-19. Here the CDR3 reads CASSLHMNTEAFF. CDR3 nucleotide sequence: TGCGCCAGCAGCTTGCACATGAACACTGAAGCTTTCTTT.